What follows are 27 T cell receptor beta chains derived from one specimen sequenced in a study of cytomegalovirus exposure and HLA in healthy donors. It was with 60 Vbeta and 13 Jbeta primers that the PCR ran. Using immunoSEQ multiplex PCR, the repertoire was profiled, and TCRdb retains in-frame clones only, with some absent. The table has fewer than 200,000 clones, 75% to 80% seen once. Sample: PBMCs. The receptors here all came from a man aged 35 to 55 in good health and CMV-seropositive.

This clone was seen only once. The chain employs TRBV7-6 and TRBJ2-5; D is undetermined. V lost 0 bases to trimming and J lost 9 bases, with 11 bases between them. The CDR3 sequence is 13 residues long. Per germline, CDR1 SGHVS and CDR2 FNYEAQ. The CDR3 loop reads CASSLAPERSQYF. CDR3 DNA sequence: TGTGCCAGCAGCTTAGCGCCGGAGAGATCCCAGTACTTC.

The gene calls are TRBV7-9 and TRBJ2-7, with 9 bases matching TRBD2. The V gene end was trimmed by 5 bases and the J gene end by 4 bases; junction bases not matched to a gene: 3. Germline lookup yields CDR1 SEHNR and CDR2 FQNEAQ (reference sequence). This CDR3 spans 13 amino acids. CDR3 amino acids: CASSPSGRYEQYF. The CDR3, as DNA: TGTGCCAGCAGCCCCAGCGGGAGGTACGAGCAGTACTTC.

This clone has just one count. The J gene is TRBJ1-1, the V gene TRBV10-3; weak D call: TRBD1 (5 bases). Trimming left V 1 base short and J 5 bases short, with 11 bases between. The CDR3 is 14 residues long. Germline V gives CDR1 ENHRY, CDR2 SYGVKD. The CDR3 DNA reads as TGTGCCATCAGTGAGTGGGAGGGGAGAACTGAAGCTTTCTTT. Its protein is CAISEWEGRTEAFF.

The chain joins TRBV11-2 to TRBJ2-5; TRBD2 aligns across 12 bases. This CDR3 region has 16 residues. J was trimmed by 5 bases and V by 3 bases; bases with no gene match: 7. Germline assignment: CDR1 SGHAT and CDR2 FQNNGV. For the CDR3, the DNA is TGTGCCAGCAGCTTCCAGACTAGCGGGAGAATTGAGACCCAGTACTTC. Translation gives CASSFQTSGRIETQYF.

CDR3 loop: CSARAGYGYTF. CDR3 DNA: TGCAGCGCTAGGGCGGGCTATGGCTACACCTTC. The chain links TRBV29-1 to TRBJ1-2, with D hard to call. Trimming took off 7 bases at V and 4 bases at J, with 10 bases between the two ends. The CDR3 runs 11 residues. Looked up from germline, CDR1 is SQVTM and CDR2 is ANQGSEA.

This chain uses TRBV11-2 with TRBJ2-1; D gene ambiguous. The CDR3 has 15 residues. Germline CDR1 reads SGHAT; CDR2 reads FQNNGV. V was cut by 0 bases and J by 6 bases, with 12 bases left in between. The CDR3 region has the DNA TGTGCCAGCAGCTTAGATCGTAGTCCGTTCAATGAGCAGTTCTTC. This gives the protein CASSLDRSPFNEQFF.

The chain recombines TRBV9 with TRBJ2-3; tentative D call: TRBD1 (6 bases). The V gene's germline CDR1 is SGDLS and CDR2 YYNGEE. V lost 4 bases and J 2 bases, leaving 17 bases between the germline ends. CDR3 length: 16 amino acids. As DNA, the CDR3 is TGTGCCAGCAGCTCCTCCAGGGGACGTTCCACAGATACGCAGTATTTT. This sequence encodes CASSSSRGRSTDTQYF.

V and J are TRBV6-5 and TRBJ2-4, with D tentatively TRBD2 (6 bases). The germline CDR1 and CDR2 sequences are MNHEY and SVGAGI. Trimming stripped 0 bases from V and 7 bases from J, with 13 bases between. The CDR3 sequence is 15 residues long. The CDR3 bases are TGTGCCAGCAGTTACTCTGGGGCGGCGGGGAACATTCAGTACTTC. Translating gives CASSYSGAAGNIQYF.

This clone was seen a handful of times. The chain employs TRBV9 and TRBJ2-5, with TRBD2 as a possible D gene (6 bases). The germline V gene encodes CDR1 SGDLS and CDR2 YYNGEE. CDR3 length equals 16 residues. V lost 0 bases and J lost 4, with 16 bases in between. CDR3 loop: CASSVGHGGGGETQYF. The CDR3 nucleotides are TGTGCCAGCAGCGTAGGACACGGGGGAGGTGGAGAGACCCAGTACTTC.

In its sample, this clone was seen once. V usage is TRBV7-6 and J usage is TRBJ2-1, with 14 bases aligning to TRBD2. The V segment lost 4 bases and the J segment 8 bases; nucleotides outside the gene matches: 10. Germline assignment: CDR1 SGHVS and CDR2 FNYEAQ. The CDR3 spans 17 residues. This CDR3 is CASSSPGTSGSLHEQFF. The CDR3 region has the DNA TGTGCCAGCAGCTCTCCCGGGACTAGCGGGAGTTTACATGAGCAGTTCTTC.

CDR3 loop: CASSPELERELGKTQYF. CDR3 sequence (DNA): TGTGCCAGCTCACCAGAGCTTGAGCGGGAGCTTGGGAAGACCCAGTACTTC. The V gene is TRBV18, the J gene TRBJ2-5; 8 nucleotides line up with TRBD2. Trimming at V came to 2 bases and at J to 6 bases, leaving 14 bases not matched to a gene. The CDR3 runs to 17 residues. Per the germline V gene, CDR1 is KGHSH and CDR2 is LQKENI. The variable domain in full, with the rest retrieved from reference TRBV18 and TRBJ2-5, is NAGVMQNPRHLVRRRGQEARLRCSPMKGHSHVYWYRQLPEEGLKFMVYLQKENIIDESGMPKERFSAEFPKEGPSILRIQQVVRGDSAAYFCASSPELERELGKTQYFGPGTRLLVL.

This chain links TRBV11-3 with TRBJ1-1; TRBD1 might be the D (6 bases). Germline CDR1 is SGHNT and CDR2 is YENEEA. The V gene lost 0 bases and the J gene lost 11 bases, with 16 bases spanning the gap. CDR3 length equals 14 residues. The CDR3 coding sequence is TGTGCCAGCAGCTTAGATCAGGGGCCCTTCGGGGCTTTCTTT. Translation: CASSLDQGPFGAFF.

The genes are TRBV9 and TRBJ2-6; possible D gene TRBD2, 5 bases. V was trimmed by 0 bases and J by 2 bases, leaving 15 bases between them. The length of the CDR3 is 18 residues. Germline CDR1 reads SGDLS; CDR2 reads YYNGEE. CDR3: CASSVGGGPITGANVLTF. CDR3 in DNA: TGTGCCAGCAGCGTAGGTGGAGGACCTATTACTGGGGCCAACGTCCTGACTTTC.

The V gene is TRBV18, the J gene TRBJ2-7; TRBD2 aligns across 8 bases. Per the germline V gene, CDR1 is KGHSH and CDR2 is LQKENI. J was trimmed by 5 bases and V by 2 bases; bases with no gene match: 5. The CDR3 loop spans 14 amino acids. The CDR3 nucleotides are TGTGCCAGCTCACCAAACCAGCGGGGGAACGAGCAGTACTTC. It yields the protein CASSPNQRGNEQYF.

The chain couples TRBV6-6 to TRBJ2-7; 11 positions agree with TRBD1. The CDR3 has 16 amino acids. Per the germline V gene, CDR1 is MNHNY and CDR2 is SVGAGI (reference sequence). V shed 4 bases and J 0 bases; nucleotides not matched to a gene: 5. The CDR3 DNA reads as TGTGCCAGCAGTTTGGACAGGGGGCGAACCTCCTACGAGCAGTACTTC. Translated: CASSLDRGRTSYEQYF.

The rearrangement links TRBV5-4 to TRBJ1-4; 7 bases are shared with TRBD1. V trimming: 3 bases; J trimming: 0 bases; junction bases outside the gene matches: 5. This CDR3 spans 16 amino acids. Germline V gene sequence: CDR1 SGHNT, CDR2 YYREEE (reference sequence). The CDR3 DNA sequence: TGTGCCAGCAGCTCCGGACAGGTTACAACTAATGAAAAACTGTTTTTT. Protein sequence: CASSSGQVTTNEKLFF.

The chain links TRBV27 to TRBJ2-7; the D is unclear. This CDR3 has 12 amino acids. CDR1 MNHEY and CDR2 SMNVEV come from the germline V gene (reference sequence). Trimming took 2 bases from V and 5 from J, leaving 7 bases between them. The CDR3 region is CASSLDLHEQYF. Written as DNA, the CDR3 is TGTGCCAGCAGTTTAGACTTACACGAGCAGTACTTC.

The V gene is TRBV4-1, the J gene TRBJ2-7; 9 bases agree with TRBD2. The CDR3 is 16 residues long. The germline gives CDR1 MGHRA, CDR2 YSYEKL. V gave up 0 bases and J gave up 5 bases; unmatched junction bases: 8. DNA of the CDR3: TGCGCCAGCAGCCAAGAAGGGGGGACTAGCCCTCACGAGCAGTACTTC. This translates into CASSQEGGTSPHEQYF.

V is TRBV7-9 and J is TRBJ2-1; 14 positions match TRBD2. The CDR3 totals 19 residues. With V trimmed by 4 bases and J by 2 bases, 10 bases remained unmatched. Germline V CDR1 and CDR2: SEHNR, FQNEAQ (reference sequence). The CDR3 region has the DNA TGTGCCAGCAGCTCGGGACTAGCGGGAGAGGGGACCCCCTACAATGAGCAGTTCTTC. Its protein product is CASSSGLAGEGTPYNEQFF.

The rearrangement uses TRBV6-1 and TRBJ2-7, with a tentative D call TRBD1 (6 bases). The CDR3 spans 14 residues. Germline V CDR1 and CDR2: MNHNS, SASEGT. Between the trimmed V and J ends, which lost 5 bases and 0 bases, there was a span of 11 bases. Here the CDR3 DNA reads TGTGCCAGCAGTCAACAGGGTAGCTCCTACGAGCAGTACTTC. The encoded protein is CASSQQGSSYEQYF.

In its sample, this clone was seen a few times. This rearrangement joins TRBV25-1 to TRBJ2-7, with 10 nucleotides matching TRBD1. The CDR3 runs to 14 residues. V shed 6 bases, J shed 4 bases, and the junction held 6 bases outside the gene matches. The germline V gene encodes CDR1 MGHDK and CDR2 SYGVNS. The CDR3 here is CASSPGQGFYEQYF. CDR3 sequence (DNA): TGTGCCAGCAGCCCGGGACAGGGGTTTTACGAGCAGTACTTC.

This chain connects TRBV5-1 to TRBJ2-3; 12 bases match TRBD2. The V segment lost 0 bases and the J segment 5 bases; nucleotides outside the gene matches: 4. Germline V CDR1 and CDR2: SGHRS, YFSETQ. The CDR3 runs 16 residues. The CDR3 DNA is TGCGCCAGCAGCTTGGGACTAGCGGGAGTGGGAGATACGCAGTATTTT. The encoded protein is CASSLGLAGVGDTQYF.

Concerning this clone: Other DNA sequences in the sample encode the same CDR3. The rearrangement links TRBV5-1 to TRBJ2-5; D is undetermined. V lost 5 bases and J 2 bases, leaving 7 bases between the germline ends. The CDR3 runs 12 residues. Germline V gene lookup returns CDR1 SGHRS and CDR2 YFSETQ. The CDR3: CASRARQETQYF. For the CDR3, the DNA is TGCGCCAGCAGGGCTAGACAAGAGACCCAGTACTTC.

As concerns this clone: The junction and the germline gene differ at one end; a read error may be behind it. Written as DNA, the CDR3 is TGTACCAGCGGCGGCGGACAGGGGATCAGTGAGCAGTTCTTC. As protein: CTSGGGQGISEQFF. The genes are TRBV2 and TRBJ2-1; TRBD1 agrees at 9 bases. This CDR3 spans 14 amino acids. Germline assignment: CDR1 SNHLY and CDR2 FYNNEI.

The CDR3 bases are TGTGCCAGCGGCCTGGAGTCTGGAAACACCATATATTTT. It yields the protein CASGLESGNTIYF. V and J are TRBV2 and TRBJ1-3; no clear D. Germline loops: CDR1 SNHLY, CDR2 FYNNEI. Trimming took off 8 bases at V and 1 base at J, with 9 bases between the two ends. CDR3 size: 13 residues.

This clone was counted once. This rearrangement joins TRBV10-2 to TRBJ1-1; D uncertain. Germline lookup yields CDR1 WSHSY and CDR2 SAAADI. Trimming cost V 2 bases and J 0 bases, with 7 bases left between them. CDR3 length equals 14 residues. Here the CDR3 DNA reads TGCGCCAGCAGTGAGGGGAGATTGAACACTGAAGCTTTCTTT. Translated, it gives CASSEGRLNTEAFF.

In this sample, this clone turned up a few times. The chain has TRBV14 and TRBJ2-1; TRBD1 matches 7 bases. Germline CDR1 SGHDN, CDR2 FVKESK. CDR3 length: 16 residues. V trimming: 1 base; J trimming: 6 bases; junction bases outside the gene matches: 9. The CDR3 is CASSQVQGRPGNEQFF. The CDR3 DNA reads as TGTGCCAGCAGCCAAGTACAGGGGCGCCCAGGCAATGAGCAGTTCTTC. The variable domain in full, completed from reference TRBV14 and TRBJ2-1, reads EAGVTQFPSHSVIEKGQTVTLRCDPISGHDNLYWYRRVMGKEIKFLLHFVKESKQDESGMPNNRFLAERTGGTYSTLKVQPAELEDSGVYFCASSQVQGRPGNEQFFGPGTRLTVL.